This TCR beta chain was profiled in a study of radiotherapy plus CTLA-4 blockade in lung cancer. Study-wide context: Among patients, around 19% showed objective responses, and 31% had disease control.

The study treated chemo-refractory metastatic non-small-cell lung cancer patients with focal radiation plus ipilimumab CTLA-4 blockade. CDR1 SGHNT and CDR2 YYREEE come from the germline V gene (reference sequence). The CDR3 is 14 residues long. V dropped 0 bases and J dropped 4 bases, with 11 bases sitting between them. With respect to this clone: Its antigen remains unknown.

TCRdb keeps only in-frame clones here, not all; method: immunoSEQ multiplex PCR. The table has about 87,000 clones, about 88% seen once. General study results and limits: Researchers report tumor-derived TCR clones expanding in blood after radiotherapy plus ipilimumab. Early clone dynamics of blood T cells, plus interferon-beta, reportedly predicted response best.

This TCR derives from a human donor with non-small cell lung cancer that progressed on radiotherapy plus ipilimumab. The chain is built from TRBV5-4 and TRBJ2-7; D may be TRBD1 or TRBD2 (5 bases each). The input for sequencing was peripheral blood, taken from a patient treated with radiotherapy plus ipilimumab. The CDR3 sequence: CASSLGGALYEQYF. CDR3 DNA: TGTGCCAGCAGCTTGGGAGGGGCGCTTTACGAGCAGTACTTC. The full variable domain, completed using reference TRBV5-4 and TRBJ2-7, is ETGVTQSPTHLIKTRGQQVTLRCSSQSGHNTVSWYQQALGQGPQFIFQYYREEENGRGNFPPRFSGLQFPNYSSELNVNALELDDSALYLCASSLGGALYEQYFGPGTRLTVT.